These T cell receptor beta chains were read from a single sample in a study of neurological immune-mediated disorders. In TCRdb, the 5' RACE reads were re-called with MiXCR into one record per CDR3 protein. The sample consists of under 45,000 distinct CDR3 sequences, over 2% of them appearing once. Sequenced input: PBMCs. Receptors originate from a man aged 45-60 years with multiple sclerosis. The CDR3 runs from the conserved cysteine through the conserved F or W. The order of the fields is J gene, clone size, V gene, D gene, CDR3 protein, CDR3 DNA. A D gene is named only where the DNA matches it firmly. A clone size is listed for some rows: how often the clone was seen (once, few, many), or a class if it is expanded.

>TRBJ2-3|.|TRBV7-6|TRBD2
CASSTRLAGGSLDTQYF
TGTGCCAGCAGCACGAGACTAGCGGGGGGCTCTCTTGATACGCAATATTTT
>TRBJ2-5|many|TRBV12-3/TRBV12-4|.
CASTPSEGQETQYF
TGTGCCAGCACCCCCTCGGAGGGTCAAGAGACCCAGTACTTC
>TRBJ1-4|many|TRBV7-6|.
CASSLNRETEKLFF
TGTGCCAGCAGCTTAAACAGGGAGACAGAAAAACTGTTTTTT
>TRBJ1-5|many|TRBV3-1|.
CASSPGQTYQPQHF
TGTGCCAGCAGCCCCGGACAGACTTATCAGCCCCAGCATTTT
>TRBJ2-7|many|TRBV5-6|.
CASSFAGGGSYEQYF
TGTGCCAGCAGCTTCGCAGGGGGGGGATCCTACGAGCAGTACTTC
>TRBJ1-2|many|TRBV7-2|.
CASSSPTAAMEYGYTF
TGTGCCAGCAGCTCGCCGACAGCGGCCATGGAGTACGGCTACACCTTC
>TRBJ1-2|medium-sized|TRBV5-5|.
CASSLAGGANYGYTF
TGTGCCAGCAGCTTGGCCGGTGGGGCGAACTATGGCTACACCTTC
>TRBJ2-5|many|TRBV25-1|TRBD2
CASSEWLAGEETQYF
TGTGCCAGCAGTGAATGGCTAGCGGGGGAAGAGACCCAGTACTTC
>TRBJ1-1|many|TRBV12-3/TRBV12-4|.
CASKSNTEAFF
TGTGCCAGCAAATCGAACACTGAAGCTTTCTTT
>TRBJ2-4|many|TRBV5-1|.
CASSPRQGENIQYF
TGCGCCAGCTCTCCTCGGCAGGGAGAAAACATTCAGTACTTC
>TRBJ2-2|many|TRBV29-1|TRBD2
CSVEGGRGSTGELFF
TGCAGCGTTGAAGGAGGGAGGGGTAGCACCGGGGAGCTGTTTTTT
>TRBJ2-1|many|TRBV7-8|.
CASSPRWTYNEQFF
TGTGCCAGCAGCCCCCGCTGGACGTACAATGAGCAGTTCTTC
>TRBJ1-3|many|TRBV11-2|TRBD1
CASSLQGLSNTIYF
TGTGCCAGCAGTTTACAGGGGCTCTCGAACACCATATATTTT
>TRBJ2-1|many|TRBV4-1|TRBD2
CASSQEGPGLARNEQFF
TGCGCCAGCAGCCAAGAAGGTCCGGGACTAGCTCGCAATGAGCAGTTCTTC
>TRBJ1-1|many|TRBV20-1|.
CSARDPARRTEAFF
TGCAGTGCTAGAGATCCCGCAAGGCGGACTGAAGCTTTCTTT
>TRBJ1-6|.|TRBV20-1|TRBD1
CSARGPGQMRNSPLHF
TGCAGTGCTAGAGGTCCGGGACAGATGCGAAATTCACCCCTCCACTTT
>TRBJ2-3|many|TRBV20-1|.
CSAIGTQDTQYF
TGCAGTGCTATCGGGACTCAAGATACGCAGTATTTT
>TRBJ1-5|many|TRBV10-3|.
CAIQSYSNQPQNF
TGTGCCATACAGAGTTATAGCAATCAGCCCCAGAATTTT
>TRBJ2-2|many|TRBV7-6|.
CASSEQGSPGELFF
TGTGCCAGCAGCGAGCAGGGTAGCCCCGGGGAGCTGTTTTTT
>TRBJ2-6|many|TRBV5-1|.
CASSLGDGISGANVLTF
TGCGCCAGCAGCTTGGGGGACGGGATCTCTGGGGCCAACGTCCTGACTTTC
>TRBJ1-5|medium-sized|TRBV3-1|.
CASSQGNQPQHF
TGTGCCAGCAGCCAGGGCAATCAGCCCCAGCATTTT
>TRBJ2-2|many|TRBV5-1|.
CASSWAANTGELFF
TGCGCCAGCAGTTGGGCCGCGAACACCGGGGAGCTGTTTTTT
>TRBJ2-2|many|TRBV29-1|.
CSVVDGGGTGELFF
TGCAGCGTTGTAGACGGGGGCGGCACCGGGGAGCTGTTTTTT
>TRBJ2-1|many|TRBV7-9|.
CASSRPGIQDNEQFF
TGTGCCAGCAGCCGCCCCGGTATTCAGGACAATGAGCAGTTCTTC
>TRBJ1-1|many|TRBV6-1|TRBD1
CASRRTGVNTEAFF
TGTGCCAGCAGAAGGACAGGGGTGAACACTGAAGCTTTCTTT
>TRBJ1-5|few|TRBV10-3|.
CATSSDGQSRSQPQHF
TGTGCCACTTCCTCGGACGGTCAAAGCCGCAGCCAGCCCCAGCATTTT
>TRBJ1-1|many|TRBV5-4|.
CASRVDQGASEAFF
TGTGCCAGCAGAGTCGACCAGGGCGCTTCGGAAGCTTTCTTT
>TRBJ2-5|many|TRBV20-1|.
CSASSLAGRGETQYF
TGCAGTGCTAGTTCCCTTGCTGGGCGAGGGGAGACCCAGTACTTC
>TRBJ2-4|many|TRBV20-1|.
CSALRAGAHKNIQYF
TGCAGTGCCCTTCGCGCAGGGGCGCACAAAAACATTCAGTACTTC
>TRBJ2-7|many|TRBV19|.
CASSTGQPTEQYF
TGTGCCAGTAGTACCGGACAGCCAACCGAGCAGTACTTC
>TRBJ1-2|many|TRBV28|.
CASSLGRGGSSGYTF
TGTGCCAGCAGTTTAGGAAGGGGGGGCTCGAGTGGCTACACCTTC
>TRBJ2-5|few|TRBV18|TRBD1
CASSPRTGSRETQYF
TGTGCCAGCTCACCTAGGACAGGTAGTCGGGAGACCCAGTACTTC
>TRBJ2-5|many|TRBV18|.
CASSPTLQETQYF
TGTGCCAGCTCACCAACCCTTCAAGAGACCCAGTACTTC
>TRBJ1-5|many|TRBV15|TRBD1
CATSPPTGSNSNQPQHF
TGTGCCACCAGCCCTCCGACAGGGAGCAATAGCAATCAGCCCCAGCATTTT
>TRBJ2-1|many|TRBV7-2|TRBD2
CASSPAGVLYNEQFF
TGTGCCAGCAGCCCTGCGGGGGTCTTATACAATGAGCAGTTCTTC
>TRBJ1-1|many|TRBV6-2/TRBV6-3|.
CASRYREDTEAFF
TGTGCCAGCAGGTACAGGGAGGACACTGAAGCTTTCTTT
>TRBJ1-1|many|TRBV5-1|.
CASSLGGGGTEAFF
TGCGCCAGCAGCTTGGGAGGGGGAGGCACTGAAGCTTTCTTT
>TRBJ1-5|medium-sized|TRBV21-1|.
CASTDGTADQPQHF
TGTGCCAGCACCGATGGGACAGCCGATCAGCCCCAGCATTTT
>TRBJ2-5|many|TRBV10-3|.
CAISERGQTVETQYF
TGTGCCATCAGTGAAAGAGGTCAAACGGTAGAGACCCAGTACTTC
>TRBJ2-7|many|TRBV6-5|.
CASSSPSEQYF
TGTGCCAGCAGTTCTCCCAGCGAGCAGTACTTC
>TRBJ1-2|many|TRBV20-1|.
CSARDPQQVEGGYTF
TGCAGTGCTAGAGATCCCCAACAAGTAGAGGGTGGCTACACCTTC
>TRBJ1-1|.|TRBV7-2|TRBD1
CASSPWTGGGTEAFF
TGTGCCAGCAGCCCCTGGACAGGGGGCGGCACTGAAGCTTTCTTT
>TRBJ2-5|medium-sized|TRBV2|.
CASSEDQAGARDETQYF
TGTGCCAGCAGTGAAGATCAGGCCGGGGCCAGGGATGAGACCCAGTACTTC
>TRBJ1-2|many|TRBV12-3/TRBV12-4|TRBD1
CASSPTGGRGYTF
TGTGCCAGCAGTCCAACAGGGGGCCGTGGCTACACCTTC
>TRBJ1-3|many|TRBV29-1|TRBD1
CSYRGQGISGNTIYF
TGCAGCTACAGGGGACAGGGTATCTCTGGAAACACCATATATTTT
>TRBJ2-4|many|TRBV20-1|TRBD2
CSARHTLGLAEGAKNIQYF
TGCAGTGCCAGACATACACTCGGACTAGCGGAAGGGGCCAAAAACATTCAGTACTTC
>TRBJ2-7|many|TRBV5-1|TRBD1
CASSSLYRQGGSYEQYF
TGCGCCAGCAGCTCTCTTTACCGACAGGGCGGGTCTTACGAGCAGTACTTC
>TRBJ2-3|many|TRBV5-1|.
CASSLDGYGTDTQYF
TGCGCCAGCAGCTTGGACGGTTATGGCACAGATACGCAGTATTTT
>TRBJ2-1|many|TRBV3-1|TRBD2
CASSHWTSGDPYNEQFF
TGTGCCAGCAGCCATTGGACTAGCGGGGATCCCTACAATGAGCAGTTCTTC
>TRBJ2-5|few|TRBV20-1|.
CSASGETQYF
TGCAGTGCTAGTGGAGAGACCCAGTACTTC
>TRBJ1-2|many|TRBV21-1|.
CASRIKGYYGYTF
TGTGCCAGCAGGATTAAGGGGTACTATGGCTACACCTTC
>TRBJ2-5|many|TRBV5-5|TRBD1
CASSTPGQGQETQYF
TGTGCCAGCAGCACTCCGGGACAGGGGCAAGAGACCCAGTACTTC
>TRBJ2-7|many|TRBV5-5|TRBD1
CASSSWTGREYF
TGTGCCAGCAGCTCCTGGACAGGCCGTGAGTACTTC
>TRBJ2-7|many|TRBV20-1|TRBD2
CSARDYGSGVLSSYEQYF
TGCAGTGCTAGAGATTACGGTAGCGGGGTTCTAAGCTCCTACGAGCAGTACTTC
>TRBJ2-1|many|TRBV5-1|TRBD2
CASSLVPSGGGYNEQFF
TGCGCCAGCAGCTTGGTACCTAGCGGGGGGGGCTACAATGAGCAGTTCTTC
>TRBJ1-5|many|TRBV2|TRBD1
CASSERGGGRQPQHF
TGTGCCAGCAGTGAAAGAGGGGGCGGGAGGCAGCCCCAGCATTTT
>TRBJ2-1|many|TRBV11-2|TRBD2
CASSPTSGDYNEQFF
TGTGCCAGCAGCCCGACTAGCGGCGATTACAATGAGCAGTTCTTC
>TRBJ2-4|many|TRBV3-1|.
CASSQGISGNIQYF
TGTGCCAGCAGCCAAGGGATTAGCGGAAACATTCAGTACTTC